The source of this T cell receptor beta chain is a study of T cells in Graves' hyperthyroidism and ophthalmopathy (dated by TCRdb to 2018 to 2020). Context from the whole study: To identify distinguishing TCR V-J signatures, a discovery cohort of about 100 patients was used, comprising roughly 45 with Graves' ophthalmopathy and around 57 with stable Graves' hyperthyroidism. Whether ophthalmopathy could be predicted prospectively was tested in an independent validation cohort made up of roughly 20 hyperthyroidism patients plus 17 patients who later progressed to ophthalmopathy. The roughly 99 discovery patients were divided at random into training and test sets in a 7:3 ratio. In more than 5 Graves' hyperthyroidism patients, the study also compared T-cell repertoires from thyroid tissue with T-cell repertoires from blood. After blood sampling, hyperthyroidism patients were treated with methimazole at a starting dose of 30 mg daily, and ophthalmopathy patients were treated with high-dose intravenous methylprednisolone. According to the paper, TCR Vbeta CDR3 sequencing was carried out on approximately 140 peripheral blood samples, which came from fewer than 50 ophthalmopathy, 70 to 80 hyperthyroidism and about 17 progressor patients.

Broad study findings and their caveats: Most expanded thyroid clonotypes (frequency above 0.001) were also found in blood, which suggests that blood repertoires may mirror thyroid immune responses. In validation, the model predicted progression to ophthalmopathy with approximately 69% sensitivity and 72.22% specificity, a median of about six months before onset. No statistical method was used to set the sample size in advance, and investigators knew the group allocation. A model built on a 13 V-J signature distinguished ophthalmopathy from stable hyperthyroidism, reaching approximately 89% sensitivity and 81.08% specificity in cross-validation and 80%/75% in testing.

With respect to this clonotype: Its specific antigen is unknown. Germline and junction disagree at one end, which may indicate a read error.

Amplification of TCR beta CDR3 regions was carried out from RNA transcripts. The TCR CDR3 was subjected to a first round of RT-PCR using the HTBI primer set and the Qiagen OneStep RT-PCR kit. Libraries were constructed in a second round of multiplex PCR, after which size selection and purification were performed. Paired-end sequencing of the libraries was performed with 100 bp reads on an Illumina HiSeq2000. Processing in the source paper ran as follows. SOAPnuke was used to process the raw data, with reads discarded if the reads contained adapters or uncalled bases, had a mean Phred below 15, or lacked an exact constant-primer or identifier match. COPE v1.2.5 was used to merge the high-quality paired reads, and each unique nucleotide sequence was defined as a clonotype. MiTCR v1.1 was used to align clonotypes to the IMGT TRBV, TRBD and TRBJ reference segments. The analysis was restricted to V-J combinations with a frequency above 0.0001, which together covered just over 98% of the repertoires. The TCS score was defined as F50 (clonal expansion) divided by E x V (chaos), with BLOSUM62-based TCRdist calculated between CDR3 peptides within each V-J. Welch's t-statistics and random forest reduced some 510 V-J features to roughly 13, which were used in a naive Bayes classifier (R e1071). The similarity between thyroid and blood repertoires was quantified using the Morisita-Horn index. TCRdb reprocessing: public reads trimmed at Q25 with fastp, clones called with MiXCR, in-frame beta chains kept. Entries that share a CDR3 protein sequence are merged under the most common genes and DNA. TCRdb, rather than the study authors, made the V and J calls. This sample lists about 660,000 distinct CDR3 sequences; about 45% were detected once. 7% to 7.5% of the sample is held by the ten biggest clonotypes.

From cysteine to phenylalanine, the CDR3 is 13 amino acids long. The read is trimmed to its CDR3 DNA, 39 bases read in frame from base 1. The study excluded patients with uncontrolled infections, other autoimmune diseases, pregnancy or lactation. Diagnoses were established on the basis of clinical symptoms, serum thyroxine and TRAb, thyroid ultrasound, and orbital computed tomography. Trizol reagent was used to extract total RNA, and RNA quality was then checked on an Agilent 2100 Bioanalyzer. The source material was peripheral blood or thyroid tissue (not recorded which). The chain uses TRBV12-3 or TRBV12-4 and TRBJ1-6; a weak D assignment points to TRBD1 (5 bases agree). The sequence was obtained from an adult man with Graves' disease, either hyperthyroidism or ophthalmopathy (not recorded which). The DNA reads TGTGCCAGCAGTTTCCAGGGTAATGCACCCCTCCACTTT. Its product reads: CASSFQGNAPLHF.